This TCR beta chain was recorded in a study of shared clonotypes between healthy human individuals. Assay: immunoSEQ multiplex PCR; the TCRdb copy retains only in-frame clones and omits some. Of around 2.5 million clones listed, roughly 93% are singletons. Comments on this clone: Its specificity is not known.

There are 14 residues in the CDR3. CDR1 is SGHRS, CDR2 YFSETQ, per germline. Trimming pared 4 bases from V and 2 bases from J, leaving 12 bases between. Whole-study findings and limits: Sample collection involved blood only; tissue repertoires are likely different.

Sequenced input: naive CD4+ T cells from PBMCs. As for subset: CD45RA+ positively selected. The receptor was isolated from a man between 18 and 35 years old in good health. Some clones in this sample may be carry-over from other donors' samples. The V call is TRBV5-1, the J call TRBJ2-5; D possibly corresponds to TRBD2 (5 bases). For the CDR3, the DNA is TGCGCCAGCAGCGTACTAGGCCTACAAGAGACCCAGTACTTC. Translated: CASSVLGLQETQYF.